This T cell receptor (beta chain) is drawn from a study of beta chain features in type 1 diabetes. What was sequenced were expressed TCRB transcripts, since all of the isolated RNA had been reverse transcribed. Sequencing was performed with immunoSEQ multiplex PCR; in TCRdb, only in-frame clones are kept and a portion is missing. The top ten clones hold less than 0.45% of a sample with 300,000 to 350,000 clones, roughly 8% of them seen once. Trimming took off 2 bases at V and 5 bases at J, with 22 bases between the two ends. Germline V gene sequence: CDR1 SGHRS, CDR2 YFSETQ. The CDR3 spans 18 residues.

The sequence was collected from a young woman in good health. The sample consisted of central memory CD4+ T cells from blood. The V and J genes are TRBV5-1 and TRBJ2-2; weak D call: TRBD1 (5 bases). CDR3 sequence reads: CASSLDSRQALRTGELFF. CDR3 in DNA: TGCGCCAGCAGCTTAGACAGCCGTCAGGCCCTGAGGACCGGGGAGCTGTTTTTT.